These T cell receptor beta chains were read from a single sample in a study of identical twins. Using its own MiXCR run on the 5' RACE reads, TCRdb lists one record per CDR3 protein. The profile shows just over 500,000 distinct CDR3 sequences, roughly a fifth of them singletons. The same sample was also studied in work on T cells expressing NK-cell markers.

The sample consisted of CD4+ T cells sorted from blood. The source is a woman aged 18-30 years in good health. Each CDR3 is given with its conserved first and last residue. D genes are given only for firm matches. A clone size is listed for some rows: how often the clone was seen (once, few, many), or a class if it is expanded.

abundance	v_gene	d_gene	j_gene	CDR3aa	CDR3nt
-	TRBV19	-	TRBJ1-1	CASRWSGATEAFF	TGTGCCAGCAGGTGGAGTGGGGCCACTGAAGCTTTCTTT
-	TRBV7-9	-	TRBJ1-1	CASSLRVLVNTEAFF	TGTGCCAGCAGCTTAAGGGTGCTGGTGAACACTGAAGCTTTCTTT
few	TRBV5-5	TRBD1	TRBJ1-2	CASREAGQSGYGYTF	TGTGCCAGCAGGGAGGCGGGACAGTCGGGCTATGGCTACACCTTC
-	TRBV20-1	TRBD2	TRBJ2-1	CSAPRSGRAYNEQFF	TGCAGTGCCCCTAGGAGCGGGAGGGCCTACAATGAGCAGTTCTTC
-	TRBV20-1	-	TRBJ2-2	CSARDRRVGTGELFF	TGCAGTGCTAGAGATCGCAGGGTCGGTACCGGGGAGCTGTTTTTT
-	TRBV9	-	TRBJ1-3	CASSVFPGNTIYF	TGTGCCAGCAGCGTATTTCCTGGAAACACCATATATTTT
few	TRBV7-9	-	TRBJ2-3	CASSWDTQYF	TGTGCCAGCAGCTGGGATACGCAGTATTTT
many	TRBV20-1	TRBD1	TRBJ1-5	CSATGGWGNNQPQHF	TGCAGTGCTACAGGGGGCTGGGGAAATAATCAGCCCCAGCATTTT
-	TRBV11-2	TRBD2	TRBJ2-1	CASSLIAGSYNEQFF	TGTGCCAGCAGTTTAATAGCGGGCTCCTACAATGAGCAGTTCTTC
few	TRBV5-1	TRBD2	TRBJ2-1	CASSRLAGGHEQFF	TGCGCCAGCAGTCGACTAGCGGGGGGGCATGAGCAGTTCTTC
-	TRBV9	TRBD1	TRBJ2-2	CASSVGGQTAGELFF	TGTGCCAGCAGCGTAGGGGGACAGACAGCCGGGGAGCTGTTTTTT
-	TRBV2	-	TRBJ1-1	CASSDSLNTEAFF	TGTGCCAGCAGCGACAGCCTGAACACTGAAGCTTTCTTT
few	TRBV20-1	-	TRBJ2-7	CSAPGSSSYEQYF	TGCAGTGCCCCCGGGTCGAGCTCCTACGAGCAGTACTTC
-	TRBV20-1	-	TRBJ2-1	CSVPTHQEQFF	TGCAGTGTCCCGACTCACCAGGAGCAGTTCTTC
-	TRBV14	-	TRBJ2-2	CASSLGADNTGELFF	TGTGCCAGCAGCTTGGGAGCCGACAACACCGGGGAGCTGTTTTTT
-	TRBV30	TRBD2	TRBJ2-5	CAWSAYSGGSQETQYF	TGTGCCTGGAGTGCCTATAGCGGGGGATCCCAAGAGACCCAGTACTTC
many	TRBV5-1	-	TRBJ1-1	CASSPGPGITTEAFF	TGCGCCAGCAGCCCCGGCCCGGGGATAACAACTGAAGCTTTCTTT
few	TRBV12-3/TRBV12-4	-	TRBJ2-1	CASSQRGSNFNEQFF	TGTGCCAGCAGCCAACGGGGGAGCAACTTCAATGAGCAGTTCTTC
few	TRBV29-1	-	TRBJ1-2	CSVVGQGSPYGYTF	TGCAGCGTTGTCGGTCAGGGATCCCCCTATGGCTACACCTTC
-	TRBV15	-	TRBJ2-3	CATSRRSGGSPDTQYF	TGTGCCACCAGCAGGAGGAGCGGAGGGAGCCCAGATACGCAGTATTTT
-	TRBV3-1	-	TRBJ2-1	CASSHWTQYNEQFF	TGTGCCAGCAGCCACTGGACCCAATACAATGAGCAGTTCTTC
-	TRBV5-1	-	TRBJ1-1	CASSFQQGLTTEAFF	TGCGCCAGCAGCTTCCAACAGGGTTTGACCACTGAAGCTTTCTTT
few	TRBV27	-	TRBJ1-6	CASRLLNAPLHF	TGTGCCAGCAGGTTACTAAACGCGCCCCTCCACTTT
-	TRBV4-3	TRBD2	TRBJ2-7	CASSQDFGLAGVYYEQYF	TGCGCCAGCAGCCAAGATTTCGGACTAGCGGGAGTGTACTACGAGCAGTACTTC
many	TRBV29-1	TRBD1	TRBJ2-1	CSLISGDRVGNEQFF	TGCAGCCTGATAAGTGGTGACAGGGTCGGCAATGAGCAGTTCTTC
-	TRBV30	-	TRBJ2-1	CACPLVSNEQFF	TGTGCCTGCCCCCTAGTCTCCAATGAGCAGTTCTTC
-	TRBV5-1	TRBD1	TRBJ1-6	CASSLGGQKLSPLHF	TGCGCCAGCAGCTTAGGGGGACAGAAGCTTTCACCCCTCCACTTT
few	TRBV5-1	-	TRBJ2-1	CASSLYTDNEQFF	TGCGCCAGCAGCCTGTATACAGACAATGAGCAGTTCTTC
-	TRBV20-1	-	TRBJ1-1	CSATLTVASEAFF	TGCAGTGCTACACTGACAGTAGCCTCTGAAGCTTTCTTT
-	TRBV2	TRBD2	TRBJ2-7	CASRVEIAGAYEQYF	TGTGCCAGCAGGGTCGAAATAGCGGGAGCCTACGAGCAGTACTTC
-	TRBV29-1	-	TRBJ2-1	CSVGSRVNEQFF	TGCAGCGTTGGGTCCAGGGTTAATGAGCAGTTCTTC
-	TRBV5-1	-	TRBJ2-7	CASSLPGKSEQYF	TGCGCCAGCAGCTTACCAGGGAAGTCCGAGCAGTACTTC
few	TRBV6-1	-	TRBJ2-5	CASSPGDAEETQYF	TGTGCCAGCAGTCCTGGGGATGCGGAAGAGACCCAGTACTTC
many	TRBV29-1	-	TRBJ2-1	CSVEGGFSGTYNEQFF	TGCAGCGTTGAGGGGGGTTTCAGCGGAACCTACAATGAGCAGTTCTTC
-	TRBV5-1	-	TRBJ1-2	CASSPLRGVYGYTF	TGCGCCAGCAGCCCCCTTCGTGGAGTCTATGGCTACACCTTC
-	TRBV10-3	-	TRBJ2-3	CAISNGTGQGGQYF	TGTGCCATCAGTAACGGGACGGGCCAGGGGGGGCAGTATTTT
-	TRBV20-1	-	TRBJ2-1	CSVEASAYNEQFF	TGCAGTGTCGAGGCTAGCGCCTACAATGAGCAGTTCTTC
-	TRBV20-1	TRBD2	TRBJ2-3	CSAGVNGGLAGTNTQYF	TGCAGTGCTGGGGTAAACGGGGGACTAGCGGGAACGAATACGCAGTATTTT
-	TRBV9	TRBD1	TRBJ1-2	CASSVQTGALGYGYTF	TGTGCCAGCAGCGTGCAGACAGGGGCCCTAGGCTATGGCTACACCTTC
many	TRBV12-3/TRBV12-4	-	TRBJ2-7	CASSLKARGSYEQYF	TGTGCCAGCAGTTTGAAGGCTAGGGGATCCTACGAGCAGTACTTC
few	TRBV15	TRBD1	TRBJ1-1	CATVRDRGLNTEAFF	TGTGCCACCGTTAGGGACAGGGGATTGAACACTGAAGCTTTCTTT
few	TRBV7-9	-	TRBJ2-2	CASSLVSANTGELFF	TGTGCCAGCAGCTTAGTCTCGGCGAACACCGGGGAGCTGTTTTTT